This record covers a single T cell receptor (beta chain). Its antigen remains unidentified. The CDR3 spans 14 residues. The ends lost 10 bases at V and 4 bases at J; junction bases unmatched: 8. Germline CDR1 reads WSHSY; CDR2 reads SAAADI. These data belong to a study of T cells in tuberculosis. Findings of the study overall: Active tuberculosis TCR-alpha repertoires lay closer to GMM-specific TCRs than IGRA-negative controls, suggesting clonal expansion. Smaller alpha distances in active tuberculosis partly reflected shorter CDR3-alpha lengths.

The table came from immunoSEQ multiplex PCR; TCRdb's copy has only in-frame clones and leaves some out. The table records roughly 19,000 clones, 75% to 90% of them present only once. Material for sequencing was PBMCs. The sequence derives from a donor aged 10-35 years with latent tuberculosis or without tuberculosis infection. The genes are TRBV10-2 and TRBJ1-4, with 8 bases that match TRBD1. This chain's CDR3 is CATVSGQVNEKLFF. The CDR3 DNA reads as TGCGCCACCGTATCGGGACAGGTTAATGAAAAACTGTTTTTT.